A selection of T cell receptor beta chains follows, all from one sample in a study of cytomegalovirus exposure and HLA in healthy donors. Clones were sequenced by immunoSEQ multiplex PCR, and TCRdb holds only the in-frame ones, with some missing. The sample lists 130,000 or so clones, roughly 86% seen once, with around 3.4% in the top ten. The source material was PBMCs. Receptors originate from a man aged 30 to 39 in good health and CMV-seronegative. Both conserved end residues are part of each CDR3. D genes are given only for firm matches. Expanded clones are given a class, and other clones once, few, many or no size at all.

length	J	D	size	V	CDR3	DNA
13	TRBJ1-2	TRBD1	NA	TRBV6-5	CASSRQGHYGYTF	TGTGCCAGCAGTAGACAGGGGCACTATGGCTACACCTTC
13	TRBJ1-4	NA	once	TRBV2	CASMGPYNEKLFF	TGTGCCAGCATGGGCCCCTATAATGAAAAACTGTTTTTT
15	TRBJ2-5	NA	NA	TRBV11-1	CASSPAPEGGETQYF	TGTGCCAGCAGCCCAGCACCCGAGGGAGGAGAGACCCAGTACTTC
13	TRBJ1-4	NA	NA	TRBV19	CASSMGGNEKLFF	TGTGCCAGTAGTATGGGCGGGAATGAAAAACTGTTTTTT
17	TRBJ1-4	NA	NA	TRBV7-6	CASGGQGMDSRNEKLFF	TGTGCCAGCGGCGGGCAGGGTATGGACAGCCGTAATGAAAAACTGTTTTTT
15	TRBJ2-1	TRBD2	NA	TRBV6-1	CASTNGLAGYNEQFF	TGTGCCAGCACTAACGGACTAGCGGGGTACAATGAGCAGTTCTTC
15	TRBJ2-1	TRBD2	NA	TRBV28	CASSFGFGGDNEQFF	TGTGCCAGCAGTTTTGGGTTCGGGGGGGACAATGAGCAGTTCTTC
18	TRBJ2-3	TRBD1	once	TRBV7-9	CASSFRQGQPIRTDTQYF	TGTGCCAGCAGCTTTAGACAGGGACAACCGATTCGCACAGATACGCAGTATTTT
13	TRBJ2-1	NA	NA	TRBV27	CASNVLGHNEQFF	TGTGCCAGCAACGTACTAGGACACAATGAGCAGTTCTTC
16	TRBJ2-1	NA	NA	TRBV28	CASSLGTASSYNEQFF	TGTGCCAGCAGTTTGGGCACGGCGAGCTCCTACAATGAGCAGTTCTTC
10	TRBJ1-2	NA	once	TRBV20-1	CSARFSGYTF	TGCAGTGCTAGGTTCTCTGGCTACACCTTC
15	TRBJ2-1	TRBD2	NA	TRBV10-1	CASSDLAGGRNEQFF	TGCGCCAGCAGTGACTTAGCGGGGGGGCGCAATGAGCAGTTCTTC
15	TRBJ2-7	TRBD1	NA	TRBV7-2	CASSSFGDRSYEQYF	TGTGCCAGCAGCTCGTTTGGGGACAGGTCCTACGAGCAGTACTTC
15	TRBJ1-2	TRBD1	NA	TRBV6-5	CASKDHGQEGYGYTF	TGTGCCAGCAAAGATCATGGACAGGAGGGGTATGGCTACACCTTC
12	TRBJ1-2	NA	NA	TRBV2	CASTLGDYGYTF	TGTGCCAGCACGCTAGGGGACTATGGCTACACCTTC